This T cell receptor (beta chain) was recovered during a study of T cell responses to AZD1222 COVID-19 vaccine. Some clones are missing from TCRdb's copy, which holds only in-frame ones; the method was immunoSEQ multiplex PCR. The profile covers 80,000 or so clones, with around nine tenths appearing a single time and around 5.3% taken by the ten largest. Germline loops: CDR1 KGHDR, CDR2 SFDVKD. This CDR3 is built from 17 residues. V lost 9 bases, J lost 0 bases, and 5 bases stayed unmatched. This chain links TRBV24-1 with TRBJ2-6; 12 bases align to TRBD1. The sequence came from an adult in good health. The sample in question was peripheral blood, obtained on day 0 of AZD1222 vaccination. CDR3 loop: CATLGTGGGSGANVLTF. The CDR3 DNA sequence: TGTGCCACCCTTGGGACAGGGGGCGGCTCTGGGGCCAACGTCCTGACTTTC.